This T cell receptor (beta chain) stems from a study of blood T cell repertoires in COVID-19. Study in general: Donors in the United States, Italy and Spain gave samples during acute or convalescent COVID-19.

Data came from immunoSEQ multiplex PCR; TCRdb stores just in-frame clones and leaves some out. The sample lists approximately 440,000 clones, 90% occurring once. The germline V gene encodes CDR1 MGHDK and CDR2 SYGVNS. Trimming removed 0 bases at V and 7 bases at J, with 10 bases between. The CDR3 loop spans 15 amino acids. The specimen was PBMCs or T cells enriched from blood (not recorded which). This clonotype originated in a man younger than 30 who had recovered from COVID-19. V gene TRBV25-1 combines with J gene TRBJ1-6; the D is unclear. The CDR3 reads CASSEYTAENSPLHF. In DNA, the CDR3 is TGTGCCAGCAGTGAATATACAGCTGAAAATTCACCCCTCCACTTT.